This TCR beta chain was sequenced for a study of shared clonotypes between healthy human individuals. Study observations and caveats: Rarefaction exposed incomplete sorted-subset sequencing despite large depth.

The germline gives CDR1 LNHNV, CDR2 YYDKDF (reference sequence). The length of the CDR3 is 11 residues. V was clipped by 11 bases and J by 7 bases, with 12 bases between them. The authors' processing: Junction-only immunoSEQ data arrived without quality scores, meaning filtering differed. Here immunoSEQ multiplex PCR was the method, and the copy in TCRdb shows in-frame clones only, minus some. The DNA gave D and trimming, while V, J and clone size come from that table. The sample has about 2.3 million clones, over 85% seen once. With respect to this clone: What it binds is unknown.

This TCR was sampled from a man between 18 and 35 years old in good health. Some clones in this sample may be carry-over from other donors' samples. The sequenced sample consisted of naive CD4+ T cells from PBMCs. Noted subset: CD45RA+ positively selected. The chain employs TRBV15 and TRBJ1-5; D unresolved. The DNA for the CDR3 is TGTGCCCCGGGGAGGGCGCAGCCCCAGCATTTT. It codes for CAPGRAQPQHF.